This T cell receptor (beta chain) was observed in a study of T cells in Graves' hyperthyroidism and ophthalmopathy (dated by TCRdb to between 2018 and 2020). For the study in its entirety: Peripheral blood was collected at initial diagnosis, before any treatment. To identify TCR V-J signatures that set the groups apart, the researchers used a discovery cohort of about a hundred patients, made up of around 42 with Graves' ophthalmopathy and 55 to 65 with stable Graves' hyperthyroidism. An independent validation cohort of around 19 hyperthyroidism patients and about 15 patients who later progressed to ophthalmopathy tested prospective prediction of ophthalmopathy. The 90 or so discovery patients were randomly split 7:3 into training and test sets. Thyroid tissue and blood T-cell repertoires from several Graves' hyperthyroidism patients were also compared in the study. Following sampling, methimazole starting at 30 mg daily was given to hyperthyroidism patients, and high-dose intravenous methylprednisolone was given to ophthalmopathy patients. The paper reports TCR Vbeta CDR3 sequencing of more than 120 peripheral blood samples: around 41 ophthalmopathy, over 70 hyperthyroidism and around 17 progressor patients.

TCR beta CDR3 regions were amplified from RNA transcripts. The first round of RT-PCR for the TCR CDR3 was performed with the HTBI primer set and the Qiagen OneStep RT-PCR kit. Libraries were constructed in a second round of multiplex PCR, after which size selection and purification were performed. The libraries were sequenced on an Illumina HiSeq2000 using paired-end 100 bp reads. In the paper's pipeline: SOAPnuke was used to process the raw data, removing reads that contained adapters or uncalled bases, had a mean Phred below 15, or lacked an exact match to the constant primer or identifier. High-quality paired reads were merged using COPE v1.2.5, and each unique nucleotide sequence was defined as a clonotype. Clonotypes were aligned to IMGT TRBV, TRBD and TRBJ reference segments using MiTCR v1.1. The analysis was restricted to V-J combinations with a frequency above 0.0001, which together covered roughly 99% of the repertoires. A TCS score was defined as the ratio of F50 (clonal expansion) to E x V (chaos), with BLOSUM62-based TCRdist applied between CDR3 peptides within each V-J. Welch's t-statistics and random forest reduced fewer than 550 V-J features to fewer than 15, which were used in a naive Bayes classifier (R e1071). TCRdb reprocessing: public reads trimmed at Q25 with fastp, clones called with MiXCR, in-frame beta chains kept. Rows with a matching CDR3 protein are joined into one entry that keeps the most common DNA and genes. The V and J calls were not made by the authors but by TCRdb's processing. The sample has 300,000 to 350,000 distinct CDR3 sequences on record, roughly a fifth of them singletons. Around half of the sample is held by the ten biggest clonotypes.

Stable Graves' hyperthyroidism was defined as no progression to ophthalmopathy during 18 months of follow-up. The hyperthyroidism patients were between 18 and 65 years old and newly diagnosed, with a disease duration of less than 2 months. Exclusion was applied to patients with uncontrolled infections, other autoimmune diseases, pregnancy or lactation. Diagnoses were established on the basis of clinical symptoms, serum thyroxine and TRAb, thyroid ultrasound, and orbital computed tomography. PBMCs were separated from over 9 ml of fresh peripheral blood using Ficoll-Paque density gradient centrifugation. Trizol reagent was used to extract total RNA, and RNA quality was then checked on an Agilent 2100 Bioanalyzer. Relative to germline, V is 5 bases shorter and J is 2 bases shorter, with 15 bases between their ends. The CDR3 spans 15 residues, from the cysteine through the phenylalanine. Solely the CDR3 DNA is kept, with 45 bases framed from the first base. According to the germline V gene, CDR1 reads SNHLY and CDR2 reads FYNNEI.

What the authors observed across the whole study: During validation, the model predicted progression to ophthalmopathy a median of about 5.9 months ahead of onset, with around 71% sensitivity and about 75% specificity. Most expanded thyroid clonotypes (frequency above 0.001) were also detected in blood, a finding suggesting that blood repertoires may reflect thyroid immune responses. No statistical method was used to set the sample size in advance, and investigators knew the group allocation. Ophthalmopathy was separated from stable hyperthyroidism by a 13 V-J signature model, with approximately 86% sensitivity and just over 81% specificity obtained in cross-validation and 80%/75% obtained in testing.

About this clonotype itself: Its antigen remains undetermined. Qualities for individual bases were not recorded, and no much larger clone is one base off.

The sample consisted of blood. The chain is made from TRBV2 and TRBJ1-2; the D segment could be TRBD1, given 6 matching bases. The receptor comes from a woman aged 45 to 65 with Graves' hyperthyroidism. The CDR3: CASSYNPGQNYGYTF. DNA sequence: TGTGCCAGCAGTTACAACCCCGGACAGAACTATGGCTACACCTTC.